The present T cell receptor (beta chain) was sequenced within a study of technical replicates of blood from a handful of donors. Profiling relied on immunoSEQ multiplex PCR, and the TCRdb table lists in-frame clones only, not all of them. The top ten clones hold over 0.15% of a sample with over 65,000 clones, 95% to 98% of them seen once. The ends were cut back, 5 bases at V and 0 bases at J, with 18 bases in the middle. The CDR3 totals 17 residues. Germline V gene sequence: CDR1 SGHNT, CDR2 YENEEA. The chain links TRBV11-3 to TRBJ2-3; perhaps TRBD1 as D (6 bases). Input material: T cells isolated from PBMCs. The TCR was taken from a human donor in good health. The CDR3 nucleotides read TGTGCCAGCAGCCAAGAGGGGGTACTGGACAGCACAGATACGCAGTATTTT. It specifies CASSQEGVLDSTDTQYF.